This TCR beta chain was identified in a study of CD8+ T cells in alopecia areata. Whole-study results and caveats: Besides other cells, scalp samples also yield sequences of resident alphabeta T cells from normal skin. Among patients, TCR sharing was less clear than in mice, a difference possibly due in part to HLA diversity in the patient population. The study found higher clonality in lesional than normal scalp, especially in alopecia totalis/universalis.

Of note for this clone: Its antigen is still unknown.

Sorting from PBMCs produced CD4+ and CD8+ T cells. This CDR3 region has 14 residues. Germline V CDR1 and CDR2: MDHEN, SYDVKM. Isolated RNA was reverse transcribed into cDNA used as the sequencing template. Profiled with immunoSEQ multiplex PCR; TCRdb holds only in-frame clones, not every one. The sample contains 130,000 to 150,000 clones, about three fifths of which appear only once. The genes are TRBV28 and TRBJ2-2; TRBD2 might be the D (5 bases). This clonotype was obtained from a human donor in good health. The source material was CD8+ T cells sorted from blood. The CDR3 nucleotides read TGTCTCACTTCACGGGATGCGAACACCGGGGAGCTGTTTTTT. This encodes CLTSRDANTGELFF.